This TCR beta chain was sequenced for a study of blood T cell repertoires in COVID-19. This CDR3 is 16 amino acids long. Per the germline V gene, CDR1 is MDHEN and CDR2 is SYDVKM. The junction had 10 bases not matched to a gene; V was cut back by 3 bases and J by 3 bases. Per the original data handling: Quantification of nucleated cells was approximated via reference gene primer amplification. Generated by immunoSEQ multiplex PCR, the TCRdb table keeps only in-frame clones and is missing some. D and trimming were read from the DNA, whereas the V and J calls and clone size are those reported in that table. The data show about 220,000 clones, 80% to 90% seen once.

The rearrangement uses TRBV28 and TRBJ2-7; 8 bases are a match to TRBD2. This clonotype originated in a man aged 50 to 59 who had recovered from COVID-19. The material sequenced was peripheral blood. CDR3 DNA: TGTGCCAGCAGTTTGAACGGGAGGGCCGAGGGCTACGAGCAGTACTTC. It yields the protein CASSLNGRAEGYEQYF.